This TCR beta chain was captured by sequencing in a study of blood T cell repertoires in COVID-19. This clone was picked up a small number of times. This CDR3 is 15 amino acids long. Looked up from germline, CDR1 is SNHLY and CDR2 is FYNNEI. The V gene lost 4 bases and the J gene lost 7 bases, with 17 bases spanning the gap. In the original analysis: Amplification from reference gene primers served as the basis for estimated nucleated cell counts. The assay was immunoSEQ multiplex PCR, and TCRdb's table has in-frame clones only and misses some. V and J calls plus clone size are reproduced from that table; the DNA served to infer D and trimming. The table records 300,000 or so clones, about 82% of them present only once.

The specimen was peripheral blood. The clonotype comes from a woman aged 45 to 65 with active or convalescent COVID-19. The V gene is TRBV2, the J gene TRBJ1-5; weak D call: TRBD1 (6 bases). The CDR3 spells CASSGTAVSGQPQHF. DNA of the CDR3: TGTGCCAGCAGTGGGACAGCTGTTTCGGGGCAGCCCCAGCATTTT.